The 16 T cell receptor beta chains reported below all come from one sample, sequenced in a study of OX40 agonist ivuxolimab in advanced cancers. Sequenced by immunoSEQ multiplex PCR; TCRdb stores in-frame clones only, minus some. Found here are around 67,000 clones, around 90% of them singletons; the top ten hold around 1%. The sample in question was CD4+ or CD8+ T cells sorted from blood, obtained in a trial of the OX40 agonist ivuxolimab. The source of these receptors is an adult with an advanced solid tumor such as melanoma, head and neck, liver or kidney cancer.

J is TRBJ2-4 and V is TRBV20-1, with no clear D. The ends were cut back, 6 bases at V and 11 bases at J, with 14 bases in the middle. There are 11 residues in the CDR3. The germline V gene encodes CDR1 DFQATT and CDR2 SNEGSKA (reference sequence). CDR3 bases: TGCAGTGCCCCGCCTCAGGAACTTCAGTACTTC. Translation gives CSAPPQELQYF.

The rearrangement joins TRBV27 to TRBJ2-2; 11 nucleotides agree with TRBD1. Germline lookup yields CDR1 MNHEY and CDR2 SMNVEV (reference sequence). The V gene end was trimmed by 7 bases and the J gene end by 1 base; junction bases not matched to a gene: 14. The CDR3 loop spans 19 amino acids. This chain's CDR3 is CASTWDRGYGGGNTGELFF. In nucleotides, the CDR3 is TGTGCCAGCACTTGGGACAGGGGGTACGGGGGTGGGAACACCGGGGAGCTGTTTTTT.

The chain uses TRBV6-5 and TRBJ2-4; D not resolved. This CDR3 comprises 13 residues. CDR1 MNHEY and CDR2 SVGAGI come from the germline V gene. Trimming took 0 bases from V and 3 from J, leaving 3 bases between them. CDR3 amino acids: CASSYSGKNIQYF. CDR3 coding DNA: TGTGCCAGCAGTTACTCCGGCAAAAACATTCAGTACTTC.

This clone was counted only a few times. Here the CDR3 DNA reads TGTGCCAGCAGTGAGGTCCAGGGAGGGACTGAAGCTTTCTTT. It codes for CASSEVQGGTEAFF. V usage is TRBV6-5 and J usage is TRBJ1-1, with a weak D call TRBD1 (5 bases). Per germline, CDR1 MNHEY and CDR2 SVGAGI. The CDR3 spans 14 residues. V was shortened by 5 bases and J by 5 bases, with 15 bases between the two germline ends.

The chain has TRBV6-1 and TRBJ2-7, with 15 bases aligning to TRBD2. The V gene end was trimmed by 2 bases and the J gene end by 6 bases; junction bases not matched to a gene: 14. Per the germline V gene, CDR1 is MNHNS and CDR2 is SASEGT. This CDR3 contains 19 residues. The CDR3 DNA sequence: TGTGCCAGCAGTGAATTTTGGAAACGGACTAGCGGGAGGGCCGTCGAGCAGTACTTC. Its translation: CASSEFWKRTSGRAVEQYF.

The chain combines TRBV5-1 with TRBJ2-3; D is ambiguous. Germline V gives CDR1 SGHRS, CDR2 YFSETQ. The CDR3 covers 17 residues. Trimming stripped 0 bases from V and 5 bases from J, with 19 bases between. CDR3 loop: CASSLDGSQWTGDTQYF. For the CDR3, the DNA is TGCGCCAGCAGCTTGGACGGCAGTCAATGGACGGGAGATACGCAGTATTTT.

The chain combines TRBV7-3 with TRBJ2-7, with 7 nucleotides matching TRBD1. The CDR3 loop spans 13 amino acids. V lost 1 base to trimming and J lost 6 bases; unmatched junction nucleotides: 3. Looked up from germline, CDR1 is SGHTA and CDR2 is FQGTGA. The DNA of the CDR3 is TGTGCCAGCAGCTTAAACAGGGGTGGCGAGCAGTACTTC. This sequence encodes CASSLNRGGEQYF.

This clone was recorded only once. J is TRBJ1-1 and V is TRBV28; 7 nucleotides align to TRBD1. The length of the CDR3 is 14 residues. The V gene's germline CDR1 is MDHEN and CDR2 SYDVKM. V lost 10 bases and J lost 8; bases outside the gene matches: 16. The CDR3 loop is CATSIPEGAWEAFF. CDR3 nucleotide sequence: TGTGCCACCAGCATCCCCGAGGGGGCATGGGAAGCTTTCTTT.

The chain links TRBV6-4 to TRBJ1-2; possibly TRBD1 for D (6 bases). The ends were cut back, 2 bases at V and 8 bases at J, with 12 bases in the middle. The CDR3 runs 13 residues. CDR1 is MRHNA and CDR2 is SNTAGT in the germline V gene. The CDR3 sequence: CASSDTGGWGYTF. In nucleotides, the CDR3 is TGTGCCAGCAGTGACACGGGGGGCTGGGGCTACACCTTC.

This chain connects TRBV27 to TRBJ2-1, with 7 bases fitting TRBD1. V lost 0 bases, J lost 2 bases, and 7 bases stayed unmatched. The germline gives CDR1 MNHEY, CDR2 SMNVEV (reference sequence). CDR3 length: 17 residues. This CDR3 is CASSLSEGAWTYNEQFF. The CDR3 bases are TGTGCCAGCAGTTTATCAGAGGGGGCTTGGACCTACAATGAGCAGTTCTTC.

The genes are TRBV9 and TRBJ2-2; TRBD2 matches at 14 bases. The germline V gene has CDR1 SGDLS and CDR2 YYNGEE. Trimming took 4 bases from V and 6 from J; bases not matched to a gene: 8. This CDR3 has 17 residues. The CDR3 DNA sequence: TGTGCCAGCAGCCAAGCGACTAGCGGGAGGGCCCCCGGGGAGCTGTTTTTT. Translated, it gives CASSQATSGRAPGELFF. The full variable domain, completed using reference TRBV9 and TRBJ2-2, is DSGVTQTPKHLITATGQRVTLRCSPRSGDLSVYWYQQSLDQGLQFLIQYYNGEERAKGNILERFSAQQFPDLHSELNLSSLELGDSALYFCASSQATSGRAPGELFFGEGSRLTVL.

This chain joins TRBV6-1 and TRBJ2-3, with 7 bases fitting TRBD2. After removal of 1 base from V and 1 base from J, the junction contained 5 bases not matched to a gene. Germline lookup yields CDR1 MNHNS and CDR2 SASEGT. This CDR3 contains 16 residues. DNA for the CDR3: TGTGCCAGCAGTGAAGTTTGGCTAGCGGGCACAGATACGCAGTATTTT. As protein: CASSEVWLAGTDTQYF.

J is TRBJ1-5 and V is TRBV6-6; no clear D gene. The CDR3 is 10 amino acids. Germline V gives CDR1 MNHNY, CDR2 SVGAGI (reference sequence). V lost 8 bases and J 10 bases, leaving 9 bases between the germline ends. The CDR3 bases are TGTGCCAGCGGTATTAATCCCCAGCATTTT. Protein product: CASGINPQHF.

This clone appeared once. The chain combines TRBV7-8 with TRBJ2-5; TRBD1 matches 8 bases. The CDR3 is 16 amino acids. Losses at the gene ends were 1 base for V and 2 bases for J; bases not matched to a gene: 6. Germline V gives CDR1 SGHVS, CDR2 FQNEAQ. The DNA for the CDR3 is TGTGCCAGCAGCTTAGGGCAGGGGGCGACGCAAGAGACCCAGTACTTC. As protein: CASSLGQGATQETQYF. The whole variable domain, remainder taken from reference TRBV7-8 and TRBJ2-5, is GAGVSQSPRYKVAKRGQDVALRCDPISGHVSLFWYQQALGQGPEFLTYFQNEAQLDKSGLPSDRFFAERPEGSVSTLKIQRTQQEDSAVYLCASSLGQGATQETQYFGPGTRLLVL.

This chain's CDR3 is CASSPGIMPLHF. DNA for the CDR3: TGTGCCAGCTCACCAGGCATTATGCCCCTCCACTTT. This sequence joins TRBV18 and TRBJ1-6; D unresolved. This CDR3 contains 12 residues. Germline CDR1 is KGHSH and CDR2 is LQKENI. The ends were cut back, 2 bases at V and 13 bases at J, with 9 bases in the middle. The variable domain in full, completed from reference TRBV18 and TRBJ1-6, reads NAGVMQNPRHLVRRRGQEARLRCSPMKGHSHVYWYRQLPEEGLKFMVYLQKENIIDESGMPKERFSAEFPKEGPSILRIQQVVRGDSAAYFCASSPGIMPLHFGNGTRLTVT.

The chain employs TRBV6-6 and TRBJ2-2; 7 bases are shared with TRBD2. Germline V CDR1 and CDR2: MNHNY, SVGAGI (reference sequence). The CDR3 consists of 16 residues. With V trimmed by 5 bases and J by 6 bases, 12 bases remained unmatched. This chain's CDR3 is CASSRRGGRIAGELFF. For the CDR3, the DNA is TGTGCCAGCAGTCGCCGGGGCGGGAGAATCGCCGGGGAGCTGTTTTTT.